The present T cell receptor (beta chain) was sequenced within a study of memory CD4+ T cells and cytomegalovirus serostatus. Some clones are missing from TCRdb's copy, which holds only in-frame ones; the method was immunoSEQ multiplex PCR. The sample records 25,000 to 35,000 clones, over 70% being singletons. CDR3 size: 15 residues. Germline V gene lookup returns CDR1 KGHSH and CDR2 LQKENI. The V gene end was trimmed by 6 bases and the J gene end by 7 bases; junction bases not matched to a gene: 9. Overall study findings and caveats: CMV serostatus prediction reached median AUC approximately 0.95, or 0.91 with US-trained model.

Single viable CD3+CD4+CD8-CD45RO+ cells were sorted as the memory CD4+ T cells. In the case of this clone: Its antigen is undetermined.

V usage is TRBV18 and J usage is TRBJ1-4; the match to TRBD1 covers 9 bases. Sequenced sample: memory CD4+ T cells from blood. The sequence was collected from an adult in good health and CMV-seronegative. The CDR3 loop reads CASSLQGAEGEKLFF. CDR3 sequence (DNA): TGTGCCAGCTCTCTACAGGGGGCGGAAGGTGAAAAACTGTTTTTT.